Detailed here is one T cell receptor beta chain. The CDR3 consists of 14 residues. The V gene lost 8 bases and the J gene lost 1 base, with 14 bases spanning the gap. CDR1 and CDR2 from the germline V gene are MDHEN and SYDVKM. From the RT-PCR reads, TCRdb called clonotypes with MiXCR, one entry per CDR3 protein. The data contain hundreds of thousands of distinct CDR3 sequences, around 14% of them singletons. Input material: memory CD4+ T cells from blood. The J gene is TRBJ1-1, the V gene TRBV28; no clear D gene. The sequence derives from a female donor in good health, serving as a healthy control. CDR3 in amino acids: CASASWTANTEAFF. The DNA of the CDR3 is TGTGCCAGCGCCTCCTGGACCGCGAACACTGAAGCTTTCTTT.